A selection of T cell receptor beta chains follows, all from one sample in a study of blood T cell repertoires in COVID-19. Clones were sequenced by immunoSEQ multiplex PCR, and TCRdb holds only the in-frame ones, with some missing. In the table there are approximately 130,000 clones, less than 90% of which are singletons. The sample consisted of PBMCs or T cells enriched from blood (not recorded which). The source of these receptors is a woman aged 45 to 65 who had recovered from COVID-19. Both conserved end residues are part of each CDR3. A D gene is named only where the DNA matches it firmly. Clone size is given for some rows only: seen once, a few or many times, or a class if the clone is expanded.

D gene	V gene	clone size	J gene	CDR3 protein	CDR3 DNA
TRBD2	TRBV4-1	.	TRBJ2-3	CASSPRTSGGAADTDTQYF	TGCGCCAGCAGCCCCCGGACTAGCGGGGGGGCAGCGGACACAGATACGCAGTATTTT
.	TRBV18	.	TRBJ2-7	CASSPGGQSYEQYF	TGTGCCAGCTCACCTGGAGGGCAATCCTACGAGCAGTACTTC
TRBD2	TRBV10-3	.	TRBJ2-2	CAIGTSGGNTGELFF	TGTGCCATCGGGACTAGCGGGGGAAACACCGGGGAGCTGTTTTTT
.	TRBV5-1	.	TRBJ1-1	CASSLLGVGNTEAFF	TGCGCCAGCAGCTTGTTAGGGGTAGGGAACACTGAAGCTTTCTTT
.	TRBV12-3/TRBV12-4	once	TRBJ2-5	CASRRQNQETQYF	TGTGCCAGCAGAAGACAGAACCAAGAGACCCAGTACTTC
TRBD1	TRBV3-1/TRBV3-2	.	TRBJ2-7	CASSRTGVTYEQYF	TGTGCCAGCAGCCGCACAGGGGTCACCTACGAGCAGTACTTC
.	TRBV6-5	.	TRBJ2-3	CASFTLRRPWQYF	TGTGCCAGCTTCACGCTGCGCCGTCCCTGGCAGTATTTT
.	TRBV6-5	.	TRBJ2-3	CASTEEGPGDTQYF	TGTGCCAGCACCGAGGAGGGCCCGGGGGATACGCAGTATTTT
.	TRBV27	.	TRBJ2-4	CASSPPPYESKNIQYF	TGTGCCAGCAGTCCACCGCCGTATGAGTCCAAAAACATTCAGTACTTC
.	TRBV7-2	once	TRBJ2-1	CASSLVQARPDPFF	TGTGCCAGCAGCTTAGTACAGGCGCGGCCAGATCCGTTCTTC
TRBD1	TRBV11-2	.	TRBJ1-5	CASSLEGTGVFSTNQPQHF	TGTGCCAGCAGCCTCGAGGGGACAGGGGTATTTTCCACGAATCAGCCCCAGCATTTT
.	TRBV3-1/TRBV3-2	.	TRBJ1-6	CASSQVIEASSPLHF	TGTGCCAGCAGCCAAGTTATCGAGGCCAGCTCACCCCTCCACTTT
.	TRBV13	.	TRBJ2-1	CASSTWTDEQFF	TGTGCCAGCAGCACCTGGACAGATGAGCAGTTCTTC
.	TRBV7-9	once	TRBJ2-2	CASIVSGSAGELFF	TGTGCCAGCATTGTTTCAGGGTCCGCCGGGGAGCTGTTTTTT
.	TRBV5-1	few	TRBJ2-1	CASSLGQSGEQFF	TGCGCCAGCAGCTTGGGACAGTCGGGTGAGCAGTTCTTC
TRBD1	TRBV5-1	.	TRBJ1-1	CASSLGQGPTEAFF	TGCGCCAGCAGCTTGGGACAGGGCCCCACTGAAGCTTTCTTT
.	TRBV2	.	TRBJ2-2	CASSDYGNTGELFF	TGTGCCAGCAGTGATTACGGGAACACCGGGGAGCTGTTTTTT
.	TRBV11-2	few	TRBJ2-7	CASSLIERYEQYF	TGTGCCAGCAGCTTAATAGAGCGGTACGAGCAGTACTTC
.	TRBV5-5	.	TRBJ2-3	CASSLAPGGDTDTQYF	TGTGCCAGCAGCTTGGCCCCCGGGGGAGACACAGATACGCAGTATTTT
TRBD1	TRBV18	.	TRBJ1-2	CASSQRTGGAGYGYTF	TGTGCCAGCTCACAACGGACAGGGGGCGCGGGATATGGCTACACCTTC
TRBD1	TRBV7-6	.	TRBJ2-7	CASSLGDSVYEQYF	TGTGCCAGCAGCTTAGGGGACAGCGTCTACGAGCAGTACTTC
TRBD2	TRBV30	.	TRBJ2-1	CAWRKTSGARGEQFF	TGTGCCTGGAGGAAGACTAGCGGGGCCCGGGGGGAGCAGTTCTTC
TRBD1	TRBV19	once	TRBJ1-5	CASSITGQAIIQPQHF	TGTGCCAGTAGTATCACCGGACAGGCCATAATTCAGCCCCAGCATTTT
TRBD1	TRBV2	few	TRBJ2-7	CASSRGTGEQYF	TGTGCCAGCAGCAGGGGGACAGGCGAGCAGTACTTC
TRBD2	TRBV5-1	.	TRBJ2-1	CASSLWLADNEQFF	TGCGCCAGCAGCTTGTGGCTAGCGGACAATGAGCAGTTCTTC
TRBD1	TRBV29-1	.	TRBJ2-1	CSGNSGTASYNEQFF	TGCAGCGGGAATTCCGGGACAGCTTCATACAATGAGCAGTTCTTC
TRBD1	TRBV5-1	.	TRBJ2-7	CASSLGPGGSGEQYF	TGCGCCAGCAGCTTGGGTCCAGGGGGTTCGGGCGAGCAGTACTTC
.	TRBV7-3	.	TRBJ2-1	CASSPSGTPYNEQFF	TGTGCCAGCAGTCCCTCCGGGACACCTTACAATGAGCAGTTCTTC
TRBD1	TRBV10-1	.	TRBJ2-3	CASSDLTGRTDTQYF	TGCGCCAGCAGTGATTTGACAGGGCGTACAGATACGCAGTATTTT
TRBD2	TRBV11-2	.	TRBJ2-1	CASSLASPSLAGGLGEQFF	TGTGCCAGCAGCTTAGCGTCACCGTCTCTAGCGGGGGGGCTAGGTGAGCAGTTCTTC
TRBD2	TRBV7-3	few	TRBJ2-5	CASSLGTSGGPTGTQYF	TGTGCCAGCAGCTTAGGTACTAGCGGGGGACCGACGGGGACCCAGTACTTC
TRBD1	TRBV6-2/TRBV6-3	.	TRBJ1-1	CASSHPGQVHTEAFF	TGTGCCAGCAGCCACCCGGGACAGGTTCACACTGAAGCTTTCTTT
TRBD2	TRBV11-2	.	TRBJ2-3	CASSYGRGAYSADTQYF	TGTGCCAGCAGCTACGGGAGGGGGGCCTATTCAGCAGATACGCAGTATTTT
.	TRBV18	.	TRBJ2-7	CASSDGQYEQYF	TGTGCCAGCTCAGACGGACAGTACGAGCAGTACTTC
.	TRBV7-3	.	TRBJ1-1	CASSLQGRGEAFF	TGTGCCAGCAGCTTACAAGGACGGGGTGAAGCTTTCTTT
TRBD2	TRBV2	once	TRBJ2-1	CASSETSGGNYNEQFF	TGTGCCAGCAGTGAAACTAGCGGGGGAAACTACAATGAGCAGTTCTTC
TRBD1	TRBV7-2	.	TRBJ2-2	CASSFSGGARAGELFF	TGTGCCAGCAGCTTTTCAGGGGGCGCAAGGGCCGGGGAGCTGTTTTTT
TRBD1	TRBV10-2	.	TRBJ2-1	CASRPGTGTYNEQFF	TGCGCCAGCAGGCCCGGGACAGGGACTTACAATGAGCAGTTCTTC
TRBD2	TRBV30	few	TRBJ2-3	CAWSVRGGITDTQYF	TGTGCCTGGAGTGTAAGGGGAGGGATTACAGATACGCAGTATTTT
TRBD1	TRBV6-5	.	TRBJ1-2	CASSSHGTGANYGYTF	TGTGCCAGCAGTTCCCACGGGACAGGCGCTAACTATGGCTACACCTTC
.	TRBV12-3/TRBV12-4	.	TRBJ2-1	CASSLRYSNEQFF	TGTGCCAGCAGTTTACGGTACAGCAATGAGCAGTTCTTC
TRBD1	TRBV10-3	few	TRBJ2-7	CASTGQGLDEQYF	TGTGCCAGCACGGGACAGGGGCTTGACGAGCAGTACTTC
.	TRBV5-1	.	TRBJ2-6	CASSPGTSAGANVLTF	TGCGCCAGCAGCCCAGGGACATCTGCTGGGGCCAACGTCCTGACTTTC
TRBD2	TRBV7-3	.	TRBJ2-1	CASSLAGGTYNEQFF	TGTGCCAGCAGCTTAGCGGGGGGTACCTACAATGAGCAGTTCTTC
TRBD1	TRBV3-1/TRBV3-2	once	TRBJ1-2	CASSRQGVGYTF	TGTGCCAGCAGCCGACAGGGAGTTGGCTACACCTTC
.	TRBV5-1	.	TRBJ2-3	CASSLEGSTTLDTQYF	TGCGCCAGCAGCTTGGAGGGGTCCACGACCCTAGATACGCAGTATTTT
.	TRBV9	.	TRBJ1-2	CASSGPGYQGYGYTF	TGTGCCAGCAGCGGCCCAGGGTATCAGGGCTATGGCTACACCTTC
TRBD2	TRBV29-1	.	TRBJ2-7	CSVEDRGGNSYEQYF	TGCAGCGTTGAAGATCGCGGGGGGAACTCCTACGAGCAGTACTTC
TRBD1	TRBV5-6	.	TRBJ1-6	CASSSTGGSYNSPLHF	TGTGCCAGCAGCTCGACAGGGGGCTCCTATAATTCACCCCTCCACTTT
TRBD1	TRBV7-9	.	TRBJ1-2	CASSLVAGGDGYTF	TGTGCCAGCAGCTTAGTGGCAGGGGGCGATGGCTACACCTTC
.	TRBV7-2	.	TRBJ1-1	CASSQQDTTEAFF	TGTGCCAGCAGCCAACAGGATACCACTGAAGCTTTCTTT
.	TRBV20-1	few	TRBJ1-4	CSASGGDEKLFF	TGCAGTGCTAGTGGGGGCGATGAAAAACTGTTTTTT
.	TRBV10-1	.	TRBJ2-7	CASSEARSSYEQYF	TGCGCCAGCAGTGAAGCCAGGTCCTCCTACGAGCAGTACTTC
.	TRBV28	.	TRBJ1-1	CASSSGRRGDYTEAFF	TGTGCCAGCAGCTCAGGGCGACGGGGGGATTACACTGAAGCTTTCTTT
.	TRBV5-1	.	TRBJ2-1	CASSLVWGRNEQFF	TGCGCCAGCAGCTTGGTCTGGGGGCGAAATGAGCAGTTCTTC
TRBD1	TRBV2	.	TRBJ1-5	CASSDQGGGNQPQHF	TGTGCCAGCAGTGATCAGGGGGGTGGCAATCAGCCCCAGCATTTT
TRBD2	TRBV11-2	.	TRBJ2-7	CASSLDWLAGVSYEQYF	TGTGCCAGCAGCTTAGATTGGTTAGCGGGGGTCTCCTACGAGCAGTACTTC